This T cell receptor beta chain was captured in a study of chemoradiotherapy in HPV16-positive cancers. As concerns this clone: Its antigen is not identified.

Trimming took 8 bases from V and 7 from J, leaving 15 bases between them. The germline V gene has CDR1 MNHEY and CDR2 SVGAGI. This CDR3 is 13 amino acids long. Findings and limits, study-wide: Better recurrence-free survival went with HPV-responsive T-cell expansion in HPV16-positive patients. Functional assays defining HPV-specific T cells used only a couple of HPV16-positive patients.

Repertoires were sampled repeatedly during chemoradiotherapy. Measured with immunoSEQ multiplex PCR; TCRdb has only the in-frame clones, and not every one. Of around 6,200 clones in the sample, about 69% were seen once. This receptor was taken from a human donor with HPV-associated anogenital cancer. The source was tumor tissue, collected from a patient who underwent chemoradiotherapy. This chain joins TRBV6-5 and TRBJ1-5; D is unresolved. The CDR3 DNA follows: TGTGCCAGCCTTGGCGGGGTGGGCCAGCCCCAGCATTTT. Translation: CASLGGVGQPQHF.